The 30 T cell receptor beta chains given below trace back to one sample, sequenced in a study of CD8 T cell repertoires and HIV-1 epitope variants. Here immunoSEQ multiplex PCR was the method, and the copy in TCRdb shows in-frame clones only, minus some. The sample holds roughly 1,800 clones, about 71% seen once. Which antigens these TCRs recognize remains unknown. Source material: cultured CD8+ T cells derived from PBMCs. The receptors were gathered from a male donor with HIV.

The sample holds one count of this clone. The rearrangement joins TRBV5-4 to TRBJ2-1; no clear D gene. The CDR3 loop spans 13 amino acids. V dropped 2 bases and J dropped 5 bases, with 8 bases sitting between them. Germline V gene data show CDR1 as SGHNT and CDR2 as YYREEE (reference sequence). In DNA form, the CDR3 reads TGTGCCAGCAGCTTAGGGTTAAACAATGAGCAGTTCTTC. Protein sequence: CASSLGLNNEQFF.

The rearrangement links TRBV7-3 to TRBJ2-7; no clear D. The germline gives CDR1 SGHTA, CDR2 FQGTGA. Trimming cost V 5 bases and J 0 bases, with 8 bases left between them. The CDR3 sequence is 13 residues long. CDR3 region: CASSEGPSYEQYF. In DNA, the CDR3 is TGTGCCAGCAGCGAAGGGCCCTCCTACGAGCAGTACTTC.

This CDR3 is CASSEAAGLTDTQYF. DNA for the CDR3: TGCGCCAGCAGTGAGGCGGCAGGGCTCACAGATACGCAGTATTTT. The J gene is TRBJ2-3, the V gene TRBV10-2; D may be TRBD1 (5 bases). The V gene's germline CDR1 is WSHSY and CDR2 SAAADI. The CDR3 spans 15 residues. V was clipped by 2 bases and J by 2 bases, with 11 bases between them.

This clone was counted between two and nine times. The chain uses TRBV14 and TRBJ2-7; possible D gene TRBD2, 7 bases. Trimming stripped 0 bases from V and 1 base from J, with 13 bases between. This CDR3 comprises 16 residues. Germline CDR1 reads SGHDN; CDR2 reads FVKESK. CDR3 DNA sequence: TGTGCCAGCAGCCAAGATTGGGGAGGGGGTTCCTACGAGCAGTACTTC. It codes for CASSQDWGGGSYEQYF.

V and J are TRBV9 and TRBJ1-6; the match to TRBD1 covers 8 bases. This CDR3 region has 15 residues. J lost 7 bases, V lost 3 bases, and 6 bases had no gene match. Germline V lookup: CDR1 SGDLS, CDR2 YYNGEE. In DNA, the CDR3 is TGTGCCAGCAGCGCCCGGACAGGGACGAATTCACCCCTCCACTTT. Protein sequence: CASSARTGTNSPLHF.

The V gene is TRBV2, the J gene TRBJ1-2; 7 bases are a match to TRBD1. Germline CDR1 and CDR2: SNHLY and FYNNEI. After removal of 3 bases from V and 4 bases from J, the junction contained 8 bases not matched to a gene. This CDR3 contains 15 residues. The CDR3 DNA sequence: TGTGCCAGCAGTGACCGGGACAGTTCCATCTATGGCTACACCTTC. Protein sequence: CASSDRDSSIYGYTF.

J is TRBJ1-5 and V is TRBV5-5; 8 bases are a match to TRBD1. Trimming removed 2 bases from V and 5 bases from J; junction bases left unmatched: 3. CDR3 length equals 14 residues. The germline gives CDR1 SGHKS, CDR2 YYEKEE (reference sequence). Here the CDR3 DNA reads TGTGCCAGCAGCTTCCAGGGGGCTGATCAGCCCCAGCATTTT. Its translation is CASSFQGADQPQHF.

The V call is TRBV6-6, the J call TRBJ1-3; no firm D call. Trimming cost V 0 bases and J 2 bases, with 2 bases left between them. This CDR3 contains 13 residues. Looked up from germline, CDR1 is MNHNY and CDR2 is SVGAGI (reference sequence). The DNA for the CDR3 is TGTGCCAGCAGTTACTCGACTGGAAACACCATATATTTT. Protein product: CASSYSTGNTIYF.

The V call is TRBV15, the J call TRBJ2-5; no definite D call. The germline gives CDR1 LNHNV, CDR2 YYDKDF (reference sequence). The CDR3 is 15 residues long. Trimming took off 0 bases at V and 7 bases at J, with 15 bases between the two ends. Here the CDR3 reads CATSRDRESPRTQYF. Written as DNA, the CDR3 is TGTGCCACCAGCAGAGATCGCGAGAGCCCCCGGACCCAGTACTTC.

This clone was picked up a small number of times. CDR3 in DNA: TGTGCCAGCAGTGATAGGTGGGAGGGAACAGATACGCAGTATTTT. This codes for CASSDRWEGTDTQYF. The V and J genes are TRBV6-1 and TRBJ2-3, with 7 bases aligning to TRBD2. The CDR3 totals 15 residues. V lost 3 bases, J lost 3 bases, and 6 bases stayed unmatched. Per germline, CDR1 MNHNS and CDR2 SASEGT.

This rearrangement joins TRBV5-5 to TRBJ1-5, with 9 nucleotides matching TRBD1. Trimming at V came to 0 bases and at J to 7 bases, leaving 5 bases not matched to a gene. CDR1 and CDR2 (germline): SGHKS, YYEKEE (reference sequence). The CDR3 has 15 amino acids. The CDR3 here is CASSLDTGGGQPQHF. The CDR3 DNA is TGTGCCAGCAGCTTGGATACAGGGGGCGGCCAGCCCCAGCATTTT.

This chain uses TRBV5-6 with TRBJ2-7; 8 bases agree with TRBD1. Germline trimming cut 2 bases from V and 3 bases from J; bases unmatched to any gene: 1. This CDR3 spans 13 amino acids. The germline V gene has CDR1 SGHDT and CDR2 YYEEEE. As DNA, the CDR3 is TGTGCCAGCAGCTTACAGGGGGACTACGAGCAGTACTTC. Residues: CASSLQGDYEQYF.

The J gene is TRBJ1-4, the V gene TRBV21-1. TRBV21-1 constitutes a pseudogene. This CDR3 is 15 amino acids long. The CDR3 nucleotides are TGTGCCAGCAGCAAAGAGAACGGAGGAAGGGAAAAACTGTTTTTT. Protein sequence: CASSKENGGREKLFF.

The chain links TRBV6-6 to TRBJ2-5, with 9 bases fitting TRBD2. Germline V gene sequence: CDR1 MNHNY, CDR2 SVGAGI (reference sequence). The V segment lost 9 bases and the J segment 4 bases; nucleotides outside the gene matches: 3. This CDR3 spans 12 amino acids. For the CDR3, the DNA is TGTGCCAGTAGCGGGAGTGGAGAGACCCAGTACTTC. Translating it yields CASSGSGETQYF.

CDR3 amino acids: CASSSSRTSEDTQYF. DNA of the CDR3: TGTGCCAGCAGCTCAAGCCGGACTAGCGAGGATACGCAGTATTTT. The chain carries TRBV9 and TRBJ2-3, with TRBD2 matching over 9 bases. Looked up from germline, CDR1 is SGDLS and CDR2 is YYNGEE. The CDR3 runs to 15 residues. Trimming removed 4 bases from V and 6 bases from J; junction bases left unmatched: 9.

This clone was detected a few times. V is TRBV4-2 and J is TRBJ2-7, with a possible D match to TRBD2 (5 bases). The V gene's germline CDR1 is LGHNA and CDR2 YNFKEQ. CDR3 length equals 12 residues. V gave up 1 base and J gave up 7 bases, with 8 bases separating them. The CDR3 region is CASSQVPGEQYF. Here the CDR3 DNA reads TGTGCCAGCAGCCAAGTGCCGGGAGAGCAGTACTTC.

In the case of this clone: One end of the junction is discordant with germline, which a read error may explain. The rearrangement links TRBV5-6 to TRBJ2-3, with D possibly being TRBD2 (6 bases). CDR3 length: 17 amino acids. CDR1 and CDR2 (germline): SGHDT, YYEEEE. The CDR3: CASTLVGTWSNTDTQYF. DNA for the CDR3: TGTGCCAGCACCTTGGTGGGGACTTGGAGTAACACAGATACGCAGTATTTT.

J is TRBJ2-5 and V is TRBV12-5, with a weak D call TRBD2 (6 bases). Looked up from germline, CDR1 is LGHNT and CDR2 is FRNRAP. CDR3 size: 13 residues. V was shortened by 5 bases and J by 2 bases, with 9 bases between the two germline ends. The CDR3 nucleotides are TGTGCTAGTGGTGACGGGAGTCAAGAGACCCAGTACTTC. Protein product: CASGDGSQETQYF.

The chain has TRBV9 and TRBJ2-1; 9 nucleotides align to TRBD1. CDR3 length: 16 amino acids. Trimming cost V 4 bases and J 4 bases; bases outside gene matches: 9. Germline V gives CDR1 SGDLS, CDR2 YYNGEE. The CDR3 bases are TGTGCCAGCAGCCCTGAGACAGGGGGTTATTACAATGAGCAGTTCTTC. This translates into CASSPETGGYYNEQFF. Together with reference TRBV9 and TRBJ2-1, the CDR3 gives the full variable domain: DSGVTQTPKHLITATGQRVTLRCSPRSGDLSVYWYQQSLDQGLQFLIQYYNGEERAKGNILERFSAQQFPDLHSELNLSSLELGDSALYFCASSPETGGYYNEQFFGPGTRLTVL.

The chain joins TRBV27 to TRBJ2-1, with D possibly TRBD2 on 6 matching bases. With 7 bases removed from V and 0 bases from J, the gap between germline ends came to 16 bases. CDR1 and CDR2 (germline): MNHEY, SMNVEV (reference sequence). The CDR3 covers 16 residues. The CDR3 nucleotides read TGTGCCAGCATGGGAGGTAGCTGGAGCTCCTACAATGAGCAGTTCTTC. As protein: CASMGGSWSSYNEQFF.

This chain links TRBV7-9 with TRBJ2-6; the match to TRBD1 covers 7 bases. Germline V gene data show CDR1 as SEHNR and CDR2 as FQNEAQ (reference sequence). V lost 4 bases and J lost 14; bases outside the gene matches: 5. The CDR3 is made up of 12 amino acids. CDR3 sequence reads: CASSYTGVLLTF. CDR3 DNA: TGTGCCAGCAGCTACACAGGGGTCCTCCTGACTTTC.

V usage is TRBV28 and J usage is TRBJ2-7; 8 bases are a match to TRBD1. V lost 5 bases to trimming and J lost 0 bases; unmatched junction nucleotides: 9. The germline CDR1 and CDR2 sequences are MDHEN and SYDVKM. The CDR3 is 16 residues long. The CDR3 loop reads CASSPNSRGRSYEQYF. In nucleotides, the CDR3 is TGTGCCAGCAGTCCTAATTCCAGGGGGCGCTCCTACGAGCAGTACTTC.

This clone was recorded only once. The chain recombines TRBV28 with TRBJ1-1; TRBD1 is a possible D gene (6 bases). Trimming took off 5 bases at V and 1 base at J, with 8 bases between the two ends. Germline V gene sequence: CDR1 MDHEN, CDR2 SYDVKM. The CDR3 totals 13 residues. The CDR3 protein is CASSPQGNTEAFF. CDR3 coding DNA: TGTGCCAGCAGTCCACAGGGGAACACTGAAGCTTTCTTT.

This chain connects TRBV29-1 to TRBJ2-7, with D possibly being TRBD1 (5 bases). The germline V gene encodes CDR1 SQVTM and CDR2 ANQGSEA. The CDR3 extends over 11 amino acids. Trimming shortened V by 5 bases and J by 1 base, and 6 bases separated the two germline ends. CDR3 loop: CSVQGSYEQYF. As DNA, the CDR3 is TGCAGCGTTCAGGGATCCTACGAGCAGTACTTC.

The CDR3 nucleotides are TGTGCCAGCAGCTCGGGGGGTTATGTCCAAGAGACCCAGTACTTC. Amino acid sequence: CASSSGGYVQETQYF. This sequence joins TRBV5-6 and TRBJ2-5; 7 nucleotides line up with TRBD2. CDR1 and CDR2 (germline): SGHDT, YYEEEE. Trimming cost V 3 bases and J 1 base; bases outside gene matches: 6. The CDR3 consists of 15 residues.

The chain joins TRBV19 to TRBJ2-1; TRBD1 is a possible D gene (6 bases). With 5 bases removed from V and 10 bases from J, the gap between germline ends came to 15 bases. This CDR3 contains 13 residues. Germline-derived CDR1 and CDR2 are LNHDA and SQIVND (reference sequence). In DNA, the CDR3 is TGTGCCAGTAGTGCGACAGGCTTTGGGGAGCAGTTCTTC. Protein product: CASSATGFGEQFF.

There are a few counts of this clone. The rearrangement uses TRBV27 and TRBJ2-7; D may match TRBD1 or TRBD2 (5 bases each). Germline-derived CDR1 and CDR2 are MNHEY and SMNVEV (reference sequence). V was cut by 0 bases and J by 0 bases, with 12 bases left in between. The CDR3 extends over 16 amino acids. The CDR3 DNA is TGTGCCAGCAGTTTATCGGTTGGGACGTACTCCTACGAGCAGTACTTC. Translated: CASSLSVGTYSYEQYF.

DNA of the CDR3: TGTGCCAGCAGCTTCGGCAGCTACAATGAGCAGTTCTTC. Protein: CASSFGSYNEQFF. J is TRBJ2-1 and V is TRBV5-5; D is ambiguous. CDR3 length: 13 amino acids. V lost 2 bases and J lost 3, with 6 bases in between. Per germline, CDR1 SGHKS and CDR2 YYEKEE (reference sequence).

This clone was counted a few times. This chain's CDR3 is CSVEDVFGGASYNEQFF. CDR3 nucleotides: TGCAGCGTTGAAGATGTTTTCGGGGGTGCGTCCTACAATGAGCAGTTCTTC. V is TRBV29-1 and J is TRBJ2-1; D possibly corresponds to TRBD2 (6 bases). Deletions cut 0 bases from V and 1 base from J, with 16 bases between. This CDR3 is 17 amino acids long. Germline lookup yields CDR1 SQVTM and CDR2 ANQGSEA.

CDR3 nucleotide sequence: TGTGCCAGCAGCTTGGGACCGCCGACTGCCTCCTACGAGCAGTACTTC. It is translated as CASSLGPPTASYEQYF. The rearrangement links TRBV13 to TRBJ2-7; TRBD1 or TRBD2 may be the D gene (5 bases each). Germline CDR1 reads PRHDT; CDR2 reads FYEKMQ (reference sequence). The V end was cut by 3 bases, the J end by 0 bases, with 15 bases between. CDR3 length: 16 residues.